This T cell receptor beta chain emerged from a study of blood T cell repertoires in COVID-19. Across the study: Acute and convalescent COVID-19 specimens originated in the United States, Italy and Spain.

Assay: immunoSEQ multiplex PCR; the TCRdb copy retains only in-frame clones and omits some. The table has about 400,000 clones, around nine tenths seen once. Cohort 3 recovered donors had two negative PCRs, clearance, or symptom resolution. Germline lookup yields CDR1 SGDLS and CDR2 YYNGEE. The CDR3 consists of 16 residues. The V and J ends lost 0 bases and 7 bases, in that order; junction bases with no gene match: 11. The receptor was derived from a woman aged 45-65 years who had recovered from COVID-19. Sequencing input: PBMCs or T cells enriched from blood (not recorded which). V and J are TRBV9 and TRBJ2-5; 8 nucleotides match TRBD1. This chain's CDR3 is CASSVDLGQGLGTQYF. As DNA, the CDR3 is TGTGCCAGCAGCGTAGATCTAGGACAGGGCTTGGGGACCCAGTACTTC.